One and the same sample provided the 20 T cell receptor beta chains below, sequenced in a study of blood T cells in healthy people across ages. Primers used in a second PCR of roughly 7 to 12 cycles were a sample-barcoded 5' primer and a J-beta primer mix. MiXCR, applied by TCRdb to the 5' RACE reads, yields one record per CDR3 protein. The repertoire includes 600,000 to 800,000 distinct CDR3 sequences, more than 20% of them detected once, and about 3.6% sits in the top ten. The sample consisted of blood. The receptor source for this set is a man between 65 and 85 years old in good health.

The chain is built from TRBV7-9 and TRBJ1-1; a possible D gene is TRBD1 (5 bases). The CDR3 length is 15 residues. Per the germline V gene, CDR1 is SEHNR and CDR2 is FQNEAQ (reference sequence). V was cut by 2 bases and J by 1 base, with 11 bases left in between. CDR3 loop: CASSLYPTENTEAFF. For the CDR3, the DNA is TGTGCCAGCAGCTTATACCCGACAGAGAACACTGAAGCTTTCTTT.

V usage is TRBV4-2 and J usage is TRBJ2-7; 10 bases match TRBD2. With V trimmed by 4 bases and J by 4 bases, 4 bases remained unmatched. The CDR3 runs 14 residues. Germline lookup yields CDR1 LGHNA and CDR2 YNFKEQ. In nucleotides, the CDR3 is TGTGCCAGCAGCCTGGGGACTAGCGCTTACGAGCAGTACTTC. Translation: CASSLGTSAYEQYF.

The sample holds a few counts of this clonotype. This chain links TRBV20-1 with TRBJ2-5; weak D call: TRBD1 (6 bases). V shed 3 bases and J shed 1 base, with 9 bases lying between them. From germline, CDR1 is DFQATT and CDR2 SNEGSKA (reference sequence). The CDR3 extends over 13 amino acids. CDR3 coding DNA: TGCAGTGCTAGGTGGACAGCCCAAGAGACCCAGTACTTC. This sequence encodes CSARWTAQETQYF.

This chain joins TRBV12-3 or TRBV12-4 and TRBJ2-1; perhaps TRBD1 as D (5 bases). The V and J ends lost 3 bases and 4 bases respectively, with 10 bases between them. CDR3 size: 14 residues. The CDR3 reads CASSFGAIYNEQFF. CDR3 coding DNA: TGTGCCAGCAGTTTTGGGGCCATTTACAATGAGCAGTTCTTC.

The sample holds a few counts of this clonotype. The genes are TRBV2 and TRBJ2-5, with TRBD2 matching over 12 bases. V was clipped by 2 bases and J by 11 bases; unmatched bases: 9. This CDR3 region has 15 residues. Germline assignment: CDR1 SNHLY and CDR2 FYNNEI. The CDR3 nucleotides are TGTGCCAGCAGTGAAAGACTAGCGGGAGAATTGGAGCAGTACTTC. This codes for CASSERLAGELEQYF. The full variable domain, completed using reference TRBV2 and TRBJ2-5, is EPEVTQTPSHQVTQMGQEVILRCVPISNHLYFYWYRQILGQKVEFLVSFYNNEISEKSEIFDDQFSVERPDGSNFTLKIRSTKLEDSAMYFCASSERLAGELEQYFGPGTRLLVL.

J is TRBJ2-3 and V is TRBV18; possible D gene TRBD1, 5 bases. Trimming cost V 3 bases and J 6 bases, with 19 bases left between them. Per germline, CDR1 KGHSH and CDR2 LQKENI. The CDR3 spans 16 residues. The CDR3 reads CASSPIDRLAPDTQYF. CDR3 bases: TGTGCCAGCTCACCTATAGACAGATTAGCCCCGGATACGCAGTATTTT.

J is TRBJ1-5 and V is TRBV20-1; D is possibly TRBD1 (5 bases). Trimming removed 3 bases at V and 0 bases at J, with 9 bases between. CDR3 length: 14 amino acids. CDR1 DFQATT and CDR2 SNEGSKA come from the germline V gene (reference sequence). CDR3 coding DNA: TGCAGTGCTAGTCGGGGCCCTAGCAATCAGCCCCAGCATTTT. Protein product: CSASRGPSNQPQHF.

The chain uses TRBV20-1 and TRBJ2-6; D call uncertain. V lost 4 bases and J 0 bases, leaving 10 bases between the germline ends. The CDR3 extends over 15 amino acids. Looked up from germline, CDR1 is DFQATT and CDR2 is SNEGSKA (reference sequence). Here the CDR3 reads CSATPRASGANVLTF. The CDR3 nucleotides are TGCAGTGCTACCCCACGGGCCTCTGGGGCCAACGTCCTGACTTTC.

This clonotype showed up just a few times. V and J are TRBV20-1 and TRBJ1-4, with D possibly being TRBD1 (5 bases). V was pared by 3 bases and J by 8 bases, with 13 bases between. Germline V gene data show CDR1 as DFQATT and CDR2 as SNEGSKA (reference sequence). The length of the CDR3 is 13 residues. This chain's CDR3 is CSARAQGEEKLFF. The CDR3 coding sequence is TGCAGTGCTAGGGCGCAGGGAGAGGAAAAACTGTTTTTT.

This clonotype was counted ten times or more. The chain links TRBV6-5 to TRBJ1-6; D perhaps matches TRBD1 (6 bases). The CDR3 length is 22 residues. Germline lookup yields CDR1 MNHEY and CDR2 SVGAGI. V gave up 0 bases and J gave up 0 bases, with 24 bases separating them. For the CDR3, the DNA is TGTGCCAGCAGTTACTCGAGCGGGGGGCTCCCGGCAGGGAGCTCCTATAATTCACCCCTCCACTTT. Amino acids: CASSYSSGGLPAGSSYNSPLHF.

The table lists this clonotype with many counts. The chain joins TRBV4-1 to TRBJ2-4, with TRBD1 matching over 7 bases. The CDR3 runs 17 residues. Germline V gives CDR1 MGHRA, CDR2 YSYEKL. After removal of 1 base from V and 0 bases from J, the junction contained 6 bases not matched to a gene. The CDR3 is CASSQVGQRLAKNIQYF. DNA of the CDR3: TGCGCCAGCAGCCAAGTGGGACAGCGTTTAGCCAAAAACATTCAGTACTTC.

The V and J genes are TRBV30 and TRBJ2-1; 7 nucleotides align to TRBD2. The CDR3 is 14 amino acids. Germline V lookup: CDR1 GTSNPN, CDR2 SVGIG (reference sequence). The trim removed 2 bases at V and 3 bases at J, leaving 4 bases unmatched. The CDR3 sequence is CAWSLAADYNEQFF. CDR3 nucleotide sequence: TGTGCCTGGAGTCTAGCGGCCGACTACAATGAGCAGTTCTTC.

The CDR3 sequence: CASSVGDTEAFF. For the CDR3, the DNA is TGTGCCAGCAGTGTGGGGGACACTGAAGCTTTCTTT. The genes are TRBV25-1 and TRBJ1-1; TRBD1 might be the D (5 bases). Germline V gene data show CDR1 as MGHDK and CDR2 as SYGVNS. Trimming shortened V by 4 bases and J by 3 bases, and 6 bases separated the two germline ends. There are 12 residues in the CDR3.

In its sample, this clonotype was seen a few times. The rearrangement links TRBV18 to TRBJ2-2, with D maybe TRBD1 (5 bases). Germline CDR1 reads KGHSH; CDR2 reads LQKENI. The CDR3 has 17 residues. Trimming left V 2 bases short and J 5 bases short, with 18 bases between. The CDR3 is CASSPRLGHTVTGELFF. CDR3 coding DNA: TGTGCCAGCTCACCAAGACTCGGACACACCGTGACCGGGGAGCTGTTTTTT. Complete variable domain (other parts from reference TRBV18 and TRBJ2-2): NAGVMQNPRHLVRRRGQEARLRCSPMKGHSHVYWYRQLPEEGLKFMVYLQKENIIDESGMPKERFSAEFPKEGPSILRIQQVVRGDSAAYFCASSPRLGHTVTGELFFGEGSRLTVL.

The chain recombines TRBV20-1 with TRBJ2-1; D remains unclear. V shed 1 base and J shed 4 bases, with 11 bases lying between them. The length of the CDR3 is 14 residues. Germline CDR1 and CDR2: DFQATT and SNEGSKA (reference sequence). The CDR3: CSARGLEDYNEQFF. Written as DNA, the CDR3 is TGCAGTGCTAGAGGGCTAGAAGATTACAATGAGCAGTTCTTC.

This clonotype appeared once. This could be a read error, since a much larger clone is one nucleotide away. The genes are TRBV7-2 and TRBJ2-1, with 12 bases that match TRBD2. This CDR3 has 16 residues. Germline V gene data show CDR1 as SGHTA and CDR2 as FQGNSA. Trimming took 3 bases from V and 6 from J; bases not matched to a gene: 6. The CDR3 DNA is TGTGCCAGCAGCTTCTTATCTAGCGGGGGGGCCAATGAGCAGTTCTTC. Protein product: CASSFLSSGGANEQFF.

The chain recombines TRBV5-1 with TRBJ1-1; weak D call: TRBD1 (5 bases). The CDR3 totals 18 residues. Germline CDR1 reads SGHRS; CDR2 reads YFSETQ. Trimming took off 1 base at V and 1 base at J, with 20 bases between the two ends. CDR3 in amino acids: CASSLRAAGGLENTEAFF. The CDR3 DNA reads as TGCGCCAGCAGCTTGAGAGCGGCGGGGGGATTGGAGAACACTGAAGCTTTCTTT.

This clonotype has only a few counts. The chain combines TRBV18 with TRBJ2-1, with D tentatively TRBD1 (6 bases). The CDR3 totals 14 residues. Trimming cost V 3 bases and J 5 bases, with 11 bases left between them. From germline, CDR1 is KGHSH and CDR2 LQKENI. The CDR3 reads CASSPGGQNNEQFF. CDR3 nucleotide sequence: TGTGCCAGCTCACCGGGCGGACAGAACAATGAGCAGTTCTTC.

The chain links TRBV7-9 to TRBJ2-1; TRBD1 aligns across 9 bases. This CDR3 region has 15 residues. V was pared by 3 bases and J by 6 bases, with 6 bases of the junction left unmatched. CDR1 is SEHNR and CDR2 is FQNEAQ in the germline V gene (reference sequence). The CDR3 nucleotides read TGTGCCAGCAGCTTCCGGGACAGGGCCCTCAATGAGCAGTTCTTC. This codes for CASSFRDRALNEQFF.

V usage is TRBV5-5 and J usage is TRBJ1-1; the D is unclear. Germline V gene data show CDR1 as SGHKS and CDR2 as YYEKEE (reference sequence). With 6 bases removed from V and 7 bases from J, the gap between germline ends came to 19 bases. The CDR3 has 14 amino acids. CDR3 loop: CASTVPGPSREAFF. CDR3 sequence (DNA): TGTGCCAGCACCGTCCCCGGACCGTCTCGTGAAGCTTTCTTT.